This passage covers 11 T cell receptor beta chains from one sample sequenced in a study of shared clonotypes between healthy human individuals. CD45RO negativity and positive selection for CCR7 defined naive CD8 cells, a population that excluded terminally differentiated effector memory CD45RA+ cells. Here immunoSEQ multiplex PCR was the method, and the copy in TCRdb shows in-frame clones only, minus some. Among about 550,000 clones, roughly 96% were seen once, and the ten largest hold around 0.097%. Sample: naive CD8+ T cells sorted from blood. The receptors shown here come from a woman in her twenties or thirties in good health.

The chain employs TRBV7-2 and TRBJ2-7, with a possible D match to TRBD2 (5 bases). Trimming stripped 6 bases from V and 0 bases from J, with 9 bases between. CDR3 size: 13 residues. Germline CDR1 and CDR2: SGHTA and FQGNSA. The CDR3 region has the DNA TGTGCCAGCAGGGGCAGCGGCTCCTACGAGCAGTACTTC. This sequence encodes CASRGSGSYEQYF. The full variable domain, completed using reference TRBV7-2 and TRBJ2-7, is GAGVSQSPSNKVTEKGKDVELRCDPISGHTALYWYRQSLGQGLEFLIYFQGNSAPDKSGLPSDRFSAERTGGSVSTLTIQRTQQEDSAVYLCASRGSGSYEQYFGPGTRLTVT.

The J gene is TRBJ2-7, the V gene TRBV5-1; 11 bases agree with TRBD2. Germline V CDR1 and CDR2: SGHRS, YFSETQ. Trimming removed 4 bases from V and 3 bases from J; junction bases left unmatched: 3. CDR3 length: 14 amino acids. CDR3 amino acids: CASSTGTSGYEQYF. In nucleotides, the CDR3 is TGCGCCAGCAGCACGGGGACTAGCGGCTACGAGCAGTACTTC.

This sequence joins TRBV4-1 and TRBJ1-5; tentative D call: TRBD1 (5 bases). The length of the CDR3 is 14 residues. The V end was cut by 3 bases, the J end by 11 bases, with 17 bases between. Germline lookup yields CDR1 MGHRA and CDR2 YSYEKL. CDR3 region: CASSQGRGEGSQHF. The DNA for the CDR3 is TGCGCCAGCAGCCAGGGACGGGGAGAAGGGTCCCAGCATTTT.

The chain uses TRBV5-6 and TRBJ1-1; the D gene is possibly TRBD1 (5 bases). This CDR3 has 16 amino acids. Between the trimmed V and J ends, which lost 5 bases and 1 base, there was a span of 18 bases. In germline, CDR1 is SGHDT, CDR2 YYEEEE. The CDR3 sequence: CASSPLLQGSNTEAFF. The CDR3 DNA reads TGTGCCAGCAGTCCCTTGCTTCAGGGTTCGAACACTGAAGCTTTCTTT. The full variable domain, completed using reference TRBV5-6 and TRBJ1-1, is DAGVTQSPTHLIKTRGQQVTLRCSPKSGHDTVSWYQQALGQGPQFIFQYYEEEERQRGNFPDRFSGHQFPNYSSELNVNALLLGDSALYLCASSPLLQGSNTEAFFGQGTRLTVV.

V gene TRBV11-2 combines with J gene TRBJ2-7; D uncertain. The CDR3 has 14 residues. Deletions cut 5 bases from V and 3 bases from J, with 14 bases between. The germline gives CDR1 SGHAT, CDR2 FQNNGV. CDR3 nucleotides: TGTGCCAGCAGCACGGTCGAGCAGATCTACGAGCAGTACTTC. Its protein is CASSTVEQIYEQYF.

This sequence joins TRBV11-3 and TRBJ2-7, with TRBD2 matching over 7 bases. V lost 5 bases and J lost 6; bases outside the gene matches: 13. The V gene's germline CDR1 is SGHNT and CDR2 YENEEA. This CDR3 region has 15 residues. CDR3 DNA: TGTGCCAGCAGCCAACGTCGGACTAGACGTGGCGAGCAGTACTTC. It is translated as CASSQRRTRRGEQYF.

For this clone: Additional DNA sequences in this sample encode the identical CDR3. V gene TRBV11-2 combines with J gene TRBJ1-6; D is unclear. CDR1 and CDR2 (germline): SGHAT, FQNNGV. V was pared by 5 bases and J by 7 bases, with 6 bases between. The CDR3 runs to 12 residues. CDR3 coding DNA: TGTGCCAGCAGCCTGGGGAATTCACCCCTCCACTTT. This translates into CASSLGNSPLHF.

The chain recombines TRBV6-5 with TRBJ2-7; no firm D call. The length of the CDR3 is 14 residues. Trimming stripped 0 bases from V and 4 bases from J, with 10 bases between. Germline CDR1 reads MNHEY; CDR2 reads SVGAGI. DNA of the CDR3: TGTGCCAGCAGTTACTCTGTTCTCGTTTACGAGCAGTACTTC. Its translation: CASSYSVLVYEQYF.

This chain links TRBV19 with TRBJ2-7, with a tentative D call TRBD2 (6 bases). This CDR3 is 15 amino acids long. CDR1 is LNHDA, CDR2 SQIVND, per germline (reference sequence). V lost 5 bases to trimming and J lost 4 bases, with 18 bases between them. Here the CDR3 DNA reads TGTGCCAGTAGTCCCGCGGAGGGACGGATTTACGAGCAGTACTTC. Its protein is CASSPAEGRIYEQYF. The whole variable domain, filled in from reference TRBV19 and TRBJ2-7, reads DGGITQSPKYLFRKEGQNVTLSCEQNLNHDAMYWYRQDPGQGLRLIYYSQIVNDFQKGDIAEGYSVSREKKESFPLTVTSAQKNPTAFYLCASSPAEGRIYEQYFGPGTRLTVT.

The chain employs TRBV19 and TRBJ2-7; D unresolved. Germline V CDR1 and CDR2: LNHDA, SQIVND (reference sequence). This CDR3 is built from 12 residues. Trimming pared 9 bases from V and 3 bases from J, leaving 12 bases between. The CDR3 spells CASAPDNYEQYF. CDR3 DNA: TGTGCCAGCGCGCCAGATAACTACGAGCAGTACTTC. Combining the CDR3 with reference TRBV19 and TRBJ2-7 gives the whole variable domain DGGITQSPKYLFRKEGQNVTLSCEQNLNHDAMYWYRQDPGQGLRLIYYSQIVNDFQKGDIAEGYSVSREKKESFPLTVTSAQKNPTAFYLCASAPDNYEQYFGPGTRLTVT.

The chain has TRBV7-9 and TRBJ1-2; D call uncertain. Trimming stripped 4 bases from V and 6 bases from J, with 9 bases between. The CDR3 runs 12 residues. Germline V gene lookup returns CDR1 SEHNR and CDR2 FQNEAQ (reference sequence). CDR3 sequence (DNA): TGTGCCAGCAGCTGGAGCGGGGATGGCTACACCTTC. This sequence encodes CASSWSGDGYTF.